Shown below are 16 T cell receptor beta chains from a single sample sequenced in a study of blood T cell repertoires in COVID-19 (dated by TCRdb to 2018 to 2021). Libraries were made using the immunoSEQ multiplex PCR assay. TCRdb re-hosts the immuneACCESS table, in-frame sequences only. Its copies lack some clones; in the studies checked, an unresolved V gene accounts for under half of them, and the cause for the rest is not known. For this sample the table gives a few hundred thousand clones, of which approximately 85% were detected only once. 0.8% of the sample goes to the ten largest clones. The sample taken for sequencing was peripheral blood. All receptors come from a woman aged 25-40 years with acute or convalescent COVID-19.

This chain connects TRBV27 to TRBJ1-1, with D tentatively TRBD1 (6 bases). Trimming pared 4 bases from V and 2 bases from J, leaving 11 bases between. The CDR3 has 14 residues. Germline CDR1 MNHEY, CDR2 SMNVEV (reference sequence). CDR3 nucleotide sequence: TGTGCCAGCAGTTCACAGGGTATCAACACTGAAGCTTTCTTT. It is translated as CASSSQGINTEAFF.

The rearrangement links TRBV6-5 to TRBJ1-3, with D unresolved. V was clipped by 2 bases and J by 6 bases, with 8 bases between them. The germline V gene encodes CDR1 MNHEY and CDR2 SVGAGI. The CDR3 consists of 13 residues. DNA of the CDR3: TGTGCCAGCAGTTACGGGCTCGAAAACACCATATATTTT. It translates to CASSYGLENTIYF.

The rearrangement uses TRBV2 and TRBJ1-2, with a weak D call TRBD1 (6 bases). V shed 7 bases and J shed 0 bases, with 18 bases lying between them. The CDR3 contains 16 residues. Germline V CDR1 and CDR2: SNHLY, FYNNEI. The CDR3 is CASTTSGGAANYGYTF. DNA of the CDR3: TGTGCCAGCACTACGTCGGGGGGCGCAGCTAACTATGGCTACACCTTC.

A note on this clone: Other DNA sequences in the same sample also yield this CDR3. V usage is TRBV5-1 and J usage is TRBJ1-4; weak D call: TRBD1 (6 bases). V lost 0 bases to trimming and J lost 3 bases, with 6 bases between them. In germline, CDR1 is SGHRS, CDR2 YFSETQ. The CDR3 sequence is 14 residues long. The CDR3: CASSLEGANEKLFF. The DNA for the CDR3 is TGCGCCAGCAGCTTGGAGGGGGCTAATGAAAAACTGTTTTTT.

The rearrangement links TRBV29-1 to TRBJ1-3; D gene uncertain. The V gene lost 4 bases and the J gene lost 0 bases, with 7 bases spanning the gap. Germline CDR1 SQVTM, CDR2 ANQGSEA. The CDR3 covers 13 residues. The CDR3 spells CSVGVSSGNTIYF. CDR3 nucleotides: TGCAGCGTTGGCGTGAGCTCTGGAAACACCATATATTTT. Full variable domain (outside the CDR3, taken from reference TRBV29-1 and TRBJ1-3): SAVISQKPSRDICQRGTSLTIQCQVDSQVTMMFWYRQQPGQSLTLIATANQGSEATYESGFVIDKFPISRPNLTFSTLTVSNMSPEDSSIYLCSVGVSSGNTIYFGEGSWLTVV.

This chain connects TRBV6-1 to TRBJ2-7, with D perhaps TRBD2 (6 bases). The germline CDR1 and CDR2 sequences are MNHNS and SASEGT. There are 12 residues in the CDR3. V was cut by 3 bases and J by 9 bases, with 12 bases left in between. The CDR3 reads CASSDGGLGQYF. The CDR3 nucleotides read TGTGCCAGCAGTGATGGAGGGCTCGGGCAGTACTTC.

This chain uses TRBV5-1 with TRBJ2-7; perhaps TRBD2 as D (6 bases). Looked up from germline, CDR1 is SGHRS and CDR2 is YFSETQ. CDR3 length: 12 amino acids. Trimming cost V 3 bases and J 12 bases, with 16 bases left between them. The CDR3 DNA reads TGCGCCAGCAGCTCCGCCGGGGCCGGGGGGTACTTC. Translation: CASSSAGAGGYF.

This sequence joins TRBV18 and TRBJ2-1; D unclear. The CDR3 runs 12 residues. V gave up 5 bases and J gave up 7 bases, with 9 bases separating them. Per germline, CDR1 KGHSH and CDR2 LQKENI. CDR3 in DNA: TGTGCCAGCTCATCAACTGTAAATGAGCAGTTCTTC. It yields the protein CASSSTVNEQFF.

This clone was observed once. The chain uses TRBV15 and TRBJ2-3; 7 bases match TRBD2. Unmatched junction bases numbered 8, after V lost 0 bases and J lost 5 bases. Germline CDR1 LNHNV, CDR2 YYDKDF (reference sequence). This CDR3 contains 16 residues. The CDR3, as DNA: TGTGCCACCAGCAGAGATAGGGGCGGGAGTGGAGATACGCAGTATTTT. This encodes CATSRDRGGSGDTQYF.

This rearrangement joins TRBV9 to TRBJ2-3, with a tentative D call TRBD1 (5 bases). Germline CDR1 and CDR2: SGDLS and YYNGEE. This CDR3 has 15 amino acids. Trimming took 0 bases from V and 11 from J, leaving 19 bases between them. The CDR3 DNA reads TGTGCCAGCAGCGTAGCCGACAAGGGGATCTTCGGGCAGTATTTT. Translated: CASSVADKGIFGQYF.

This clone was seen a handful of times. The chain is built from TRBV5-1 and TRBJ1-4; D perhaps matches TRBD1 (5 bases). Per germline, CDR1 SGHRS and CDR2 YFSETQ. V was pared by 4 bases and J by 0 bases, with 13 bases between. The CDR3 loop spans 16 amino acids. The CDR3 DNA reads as TGCGCCAGCAGCACAACAGGTAGTGCAACTAATGAAAAACTGTTTTTT. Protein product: CASSTTGSATNEKLFF.

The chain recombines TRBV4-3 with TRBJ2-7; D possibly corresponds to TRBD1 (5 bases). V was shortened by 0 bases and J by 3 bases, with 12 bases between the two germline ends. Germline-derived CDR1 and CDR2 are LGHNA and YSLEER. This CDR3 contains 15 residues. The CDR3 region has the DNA TGCGCCAGCAGCCAAGAATGGGGCCAGATCTACGAGCAGTACTTC. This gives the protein CASSQEWGQIYEQYF.

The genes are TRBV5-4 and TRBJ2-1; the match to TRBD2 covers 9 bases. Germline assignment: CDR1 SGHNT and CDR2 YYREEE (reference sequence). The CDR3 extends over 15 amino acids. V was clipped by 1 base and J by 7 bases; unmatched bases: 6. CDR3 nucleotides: TGTGCCAGCAGCTTGATGGGACTAGCTGTTAATGAGCAGTTCTTC. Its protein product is CASSLMGLAVNEQFF.

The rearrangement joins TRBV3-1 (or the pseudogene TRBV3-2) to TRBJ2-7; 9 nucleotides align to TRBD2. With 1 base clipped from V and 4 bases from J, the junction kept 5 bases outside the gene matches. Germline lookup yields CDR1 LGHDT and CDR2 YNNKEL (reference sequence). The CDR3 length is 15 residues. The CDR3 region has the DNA TGTGCCAGCAGCCAAGCGTGGACTAGCGAGTACGAGCAGTACTTC. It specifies CASSQAWTSEYEQYF.

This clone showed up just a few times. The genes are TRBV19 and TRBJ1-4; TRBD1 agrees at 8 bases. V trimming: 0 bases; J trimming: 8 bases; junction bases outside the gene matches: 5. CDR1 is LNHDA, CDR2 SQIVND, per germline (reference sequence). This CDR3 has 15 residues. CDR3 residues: CASSIDRRGREKLFF. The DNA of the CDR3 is TGTGCCAGTAGTATAGACCGCAGGGGGCGAGAAAAACTGTTTTTT.

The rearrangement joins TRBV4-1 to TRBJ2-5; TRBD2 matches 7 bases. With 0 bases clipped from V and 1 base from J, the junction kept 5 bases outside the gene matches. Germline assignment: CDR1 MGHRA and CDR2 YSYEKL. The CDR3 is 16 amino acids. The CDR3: CASSQDAAGAQETQYF. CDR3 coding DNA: TGCGCCAGCAGCCAAGATGCGGCGGGAGCCCAAGAGACCCAGTACTTC.